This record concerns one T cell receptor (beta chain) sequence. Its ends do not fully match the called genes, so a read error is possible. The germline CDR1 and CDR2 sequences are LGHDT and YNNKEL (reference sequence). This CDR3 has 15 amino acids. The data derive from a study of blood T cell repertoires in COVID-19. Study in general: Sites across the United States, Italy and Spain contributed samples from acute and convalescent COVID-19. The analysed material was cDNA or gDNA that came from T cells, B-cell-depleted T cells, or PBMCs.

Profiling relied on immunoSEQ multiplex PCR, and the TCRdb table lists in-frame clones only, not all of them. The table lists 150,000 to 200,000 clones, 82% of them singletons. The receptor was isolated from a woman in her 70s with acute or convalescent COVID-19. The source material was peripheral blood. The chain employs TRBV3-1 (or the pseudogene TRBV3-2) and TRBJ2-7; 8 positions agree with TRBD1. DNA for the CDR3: TGTGCCAGCAGTCAAGCCGGGACAGGACGCTACGAGCAGTACTTC. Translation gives CASSQAGTGRYEQYF.